This T cell receptor beta chain was captured by sequencing in a study of blood T cells in healthy people across ages. Combining a sample-barcoded 5' primer with a J-beta primer mix, a second PCR ran for roughly 6 to 12 cycles. TCRdb re-called the 5' RACE reads through MiXCR, storing one row per CDR3 protein. Seen here are around 990,000 distinct CDR3 sequences, 20% to 25% observed once, and the top ten hold about 0.72%. V shed 4 bases, J shed 4 bases, and the junction held 16 bases outside the gene matches. Germline CDR1 is MNHNS and CDR2 is SASEGT. The CDR3 runs 18 residues. This clonotype was seen only a few times. The same sample was also used in a study of T cells of mothers and their children.

This clonotype originated in a girl aged 2 to 10 in good health. The chain uses TRBV6-1 and TRBJ1-5, with 7 nucleotides matching TRBD1. Input material: blood. The CDR3 spells CASSGMFGDRVENQPQHF. In DNA, the CDR3 is TGTGCCAGCAGTGGCATGTTTGGAGACAGGGTGGAGAATCAGCCCCAGCATTTT.